These 21 T cell receptor beta chains were all obtained from the same sample, sequenced in a study of T cells in Graves' hyperthyroidism and ophthalmopathy. TCR beta CDR3 region amplification was performed from RNA transcripts. RT-PCR in the first round (using the HTBI primer set) targeted the TCR CDR3. TCRdb processed the multiplex PCR reads anew with MiXCR; each CDR3 protein has one entry. The repertoire consists of approximately 380,000 distinct CDR3 sequences, with around a sixth occurring once and the leading ten covering 40%. Sequencing was carried out using blood. The receptors originated from a man aged 18 to 30 with Graves' ophthalmopathy.

The V and J genes are TRBV12-3 or TRBV12-4 and TRBJ2-1; 10 nucleotides align to TRBD2. V was pared by 9 bases and J by 4 bases, with 21 bases of the junction left unmatched. The CDR3 is 19 residues long. CDR3: CASTPLRGLAGALYNEQFF. The DNA of the CDR3 is TGTGCCAGTACCCCCCTGAGAGGGCTAGCGGGGGCCCTTTACAATGAGCAGTTCTTC.

This clonotype was seen many times. The chain couples TRBV5-6 to TRBJ2-3; TRBD2 matches 15 bases. CDR3 size: 17 residues. Germline CDR1 SGHDT, CDR2 YYEEEE. The trim removed 4 bases at V and 2 bases at J, leaving 5 bases unmatched. Here the CDR3 reads CASSRGLAGGVTDTQYF. Here the CDR3 DNA reads TGTGCCAGCAGCCGGGGACTAGCGGGGGGTGTCACAGATACGCAGTATTTT.

This clonotype was recorded a few times. This chain uses TRBV27 with TRBJ1-4; TRBD1 matches 9 bases. Trimming removed 3 bases from V and 2 bases from J; junction bases left unmatched: 10. The CDR3 loop spans 18 amino acids. Looked up from germline, CDR1 is MNHEY and CDR2 is SMNVEV (reference sequence). The CDR3 sequence is CASSLGQGSTVTNEKLFF. CDR3 DNA sequence: TGTGCCAGCAGTTTGGGACAGGGATCAACTGTGACTAATGAAAAACTGTTTTTT.

The CDR3: CASSIEAGVLSYEQYF. The CDR3 DNA is TGTGCCAGTAGTATAGAAGCGGGGGTCCTCTCCTACGAGCAGTACTTC. The rearrangement uses TRBV19 and TRBJ2-7, with TRBD2 matching over 8 bases. Germline assignment: CDR1 LNHDA and CDR2 SQIVND (reference sequence). The CDR3 length is 16 residues. V shed 0 bases and J 0 bases; nucleotides not matched to a gene: 4.

This clonotype has just a few counts. The rearrangement uses TRBV6-2 or TRBV6-3 and TRBJ2-1; D uncertain. The germline V gene encodes CDR1 MNHEY and CDR2 SVGEGT. V was shortened by 2 bases and J by 8 bases, with 7 bases between the two germline ends. The CDR3 contains 12 residues. For the CDR3, the DNA is TGTGCCAGCAGTTACGGGTGGCATGAGCAGTTCTTC. Amino acids: CASSYGWHEQFF.

This clonotype was seen more than once but under ten times. This chain joins TRBV27 and TRBJ1-2, with D possibly being TRBD1 (6 bases). CDR1 and CDR2 from the germline V gene are MNHEY and SMNVEV (reference sequence). CDR3 size: 12 residues. With 3 bases removed from V and 11 bases from J, the gap between germline ends came to 13 bases. Here the CDR3 reads CASSFTGGGYTF. In DNA, the CDR3 is TGTGCCAGCAGTTTTACGGGGGGCGGATACACCTTC.

This clonotype was seen at least ten times. V usage is TRBV28 and J usage is TRBJ2-2; D gene uncertain. The CDR3 is 11 residues long. CDR1 and CDR2 (germline): MDHEN, SYDVKM. V was cut by 3 bases and J by 6 bases, with 2 bases left in between. CDR3 nucleotide sequence: TGTGCCAGCAGTTTTCCCGGGGAGCTGTTTTTT. Its translation is CASSFPGELFF.

In this sample, this clonotype turned up many times. The chain is built from TRBV12-3 or TRBV12-4 and TRBJ1-1; D is uncertain. The CDR3 totals 13 residues. Trimming removed 5 bases at V and 11 bases at J, with 18 bases between. DNA for the CDR3: TGTGCCAGCAGTCCTCGCCAGACAACGGGCGCTTTCTTT. Translated: CASSPRQTTGAFF.

The chain uses TRBV18 and TRBJ1-6; tentatively, D is TRBD1 (5 bases). Germline lookup yields CDR1 KGHSH and CDR2 LQKENI. The V end lost 2 bases, the J end lost 5 bases, and 10 bases lay between the germline ends. This CDR3 contains 15 residues. The DNA for the CDR3 is TGTGCCAGCTCACCAGGCAGGGTCGATAATTCACCCCTCCACTTT. The encoded protein is CASSPGRVDNSPLHF.

Concerning this clonotype itself: An end of the junction differs from the germline gene, which may be a read error. V usage is TRBV19 and J usage is TRBJ2-7; D is perhaps TRBD2 (5 bases). Germline-derived CDR1 and CDR2 are LNHDA and SQIVND (reference sequence). CDR3 length: 14 amino acids. CDR3 sequence reads: CASSIQASSYGQYF. CDR3 sequence (DNA): TGTGCCAGTAGTATCCAGGCTAGCTCCTACGGGCAGTACTTC.

This clonotype was observed a few times. The gene calls are TRBV7-9 and TRBJ2-3; D gene unclear. Between the trimmed V and J ends, which lost 5 bases and 6 bases, there was a span of 9 bases. CDR3 length: 12 amino acids. Germline values: CDR1 SEHNR, CDR2 FQNEAQ (reference sequence). CDR3 region: CASSLQEDTQYF. CDR3 sequence (DNA): TGTGCCAGCAGCCTCCAGGAGGATACGCAGTATTTT.

This clonotype was observed a few times. J is TRBJ2-2 and V is TRBV7-6; D is unclear. The V gene lost 3 bases and the J gene lost 0 bases, with 11 bases spanning the gap. Germline V lookup: CDR1 SGHVS, CDR2 FNYEAQ. The CDR3 is made up of 16 amino acids. The CDR3 sequence: CASSFSLRSNTGELFF. CDR3 nucleotides: TGTGCCAGCAGCTTTTCTCTCAGATCGAACACCGGGGAGCTGTTTTTT.

The chain has TRBV3-1 and TRBJ1-2, with 9 bases matching TRBD1. V was clipped by 1 base and J by 1 base; unmatched bases: 7. Germline lookup yields CDR1 LGHDT and CDR2 YNNKEL (reference sequence). CDR3 length equals 17 residues. The CDR3 loop reads CASSQAPGQGRNYGYTF. CDR3 sequence (DNA): TGTGCCAGCAGCCAAGCTCCGGGACAGGGACGTAACTATGGCTACACCTTC.

This chain links TRBV19 with TRBJ1-6, with 7 bases identical to TRBD1. The V segment lost 6 bases and the J segment 10 bases; nucleotides outside the gene matches: 6. The length of the CDR3 is 13 residues. Germline V gene lookup returns CDR1 LNHDA and CDR2 SQIVND (reference sequence). The CDR3 bases are TGTGCCAGTAGCGACAGGGCGGGCTCACCCCTCCACTTT. Its protein product is CASSDRAGSPLHF.

This clonotype came up once. This chain uses TRBV10-3 with TRBJ2-1; 8 bases align to TRBD1. Trimming at V came to 11 bases and at J to 0 bases, leaving 3 bases not matched to a gene. Germline-derived CDR1 and CDR2 are ENHRY and SYGVKD. This CDR3 comprises 13 residues. The CDR3 DNA reads TGTGCCTCAGGGGGCATCTCCTACAATGAGCAGTTCTTC. Amino acids: CASGGISYNEQFF.

The CDR3 nucleotides read TGTGCCAGCAGCGTAGTAGACGGTAACTATGGCTACACCTTC. This encodes CASSVVDGNYGYTF. This chain uses TRBV9 with TRBJ1-2; D remains ambiguous. Between the trimmed V and J ends, which lost 0 bases and 1 base, there was a span of 7 bases. The V gene's germline CDR1 is SGDLS and CDR2 YYNGEE. The CDR3 runs to 14 residues.

This clonotype was recorded many times. The gene calls are TRBV7-2 and TRBJ1-2; TRBD1 matches at 7 bases. The CDR3 totals 15 residues. V was clipped by 6 bases and J by 7 bases; unmatched bases: 14. Germline CDR1 is SGHTA and CDR2 is FQGNSA. The CDR3 coding sequence is TGTGCCAGCAGTTCCAGACAGGGAAGGTCGGCTGGCTACACCTTC. Translated, it gives CASSSRQGRSAGYTF.

V gene TRBV10-1 combines with J gene TRBJ2-3; TRBD2 aligns across 10 bases. CDR1 and CDR2 (germline): WNHNN, SYGVQD (reference sequence). The junction had 9 bases not matched to a gene; V was cut back by 10 bases and J by 2 bases. This CDR3 has 15 amino acids. The CDR3 sequence: CATRPSGGDTDTQYF. The CDR3, as DNA: TGCGCCACCAGGCCTAGCGGGGGAGACACAGATACGCAGTATTTT.

This clonotype was observed many times. This chain joins TRBV24-1 and TRBJ2-5, with 12 bases aligning to TRBD2. The germline CDR1 and CDR2 sequences are KGHDR and SFDVKD. The CDR3 is 15 amino acids. Losses at the gene ends were 4 bases for V and 5 bases for J; bases not matched to a gene: 4. The CDR3 DNA reads as TGTGCCACCAGTGACCCAGGGACTAGCGGGGAGACCCAGTACTTC. It translates to CATSDPGTSGETQYF.

CDR3 region: CASSYADEGQGNSTNEKLFF. CDR3 DNA sequence: TGTGCCAGCAGTTACGCCGACGAGGGACAGGGAAATTCAACTAATGAAAAACTGTTTTTT. This chain uses TRBV6-1 with TRBJ1-4; TRBD1 agrees at 9 bases. The germline CDR1 and CDR2 sequences are MNHNS and SASEGT. CDR3 length: 20 residues. The V segment lost 5 bases and the J segment 0 bases; nucleotides outside the gene matches: 16.

This clonotype was recorded many times. The CDR3 spells CASSLATNTEAFF. In nucleotides, the CDR3 is TGTGCCAGCAGTTTAGCCACGAACACTGAAGCTTTCTTT. The chain uses TRBV12-3 or TRBV12-4 and TRBJ1-1; D gene ambiguous. V lost 0 bases to trimming and J lost 1 base, with 3 bases between them. CDR3 length equals 13 residues.